Included here is one T cell receptor beta chain sequence, with context. The data were taken from a study of control samples from healthy donors and cancer patients. Data came from immunoSEQ multiplex PCR; TCRdb stores just in-frame clones and leaves some out. The table lists fewer than 100,000 clones, around nine tenths of them singletons. The TCR originated in a woman aged 45-59 years in good health. Sample: blood.

CDR3 nucleotide sequence: TGTGCCAGCAGTGGGACAGGGATTAGCAATCAGCCCCAGCATTTT. As protein: CASSGTGISNQPQHF. The chain links TRBV6-6 to TRBJ1-5; 9 nucleotides line up with TRBD1. CDR1 is MNHNY and CDR2 is SVGAGI in the germline V gene (reference sequence). V trimming: 5 bases; J trimming: 0 bases; junction bases outside the gene matches: 2. This CDR3 has 15 residues.